This T cell receptor beta chain stems from a study of human T cells and chemical hapten exposure. Study-wide background: How much TCR each sample yielded varied, mostly because pooled library volumes differed slightly.

Time point of the sample: patch test 1, 2 weeks after DPC sensitization. Described treatment: therapeutic diphenylcyclopropenone sensitization with weekly scalp DPC. Study-wide points: Controls formed significantly fewer large CDR3 similarity clusters than expanded TCRs did.

The library gave individual cDNA molecules unique molecular identifiers. A single record per CDR3 protein comes from TCRdb applying MiXCR to the RACE reads. The sample includes around 120,000 distinct CDR3 sequences, approximately 13% of them seen just once. The CDR3 has 16 residues. Notes on this clonotype: The antigen remains unidentified.

The material sequenced was whole blood, taken in connection with sensitization to the hapten diphenylcyclopropenone (DPC). This chain uses TRBV21-1 with TRBJ2-3; TRBD1, the table's D call, lacks a check against the DNA. TRBV21-1 is designated a pseudogene. The receptor comes from a man between 18 and 29 years old with alopecia areata. Some clones in this sample may be carry-over from other donors' samples. CDR3 nucleotide sequence: TGTGCCAGCAGCCCCCCGGGACACTCGGCGGCAGATACGCAGTATTTT. Its translation: CASSPPGHSAADTQYF.